The 3 T cell receptor beta chains in this list originate from one sample, sequenced in a study of T cell repertoires in cytomegalovirus infection. Their recognized antigens are unknown. TCRdb independently ran MiXCR on the reads; one entry per CDR3 protein. The table lists about 830,000 distinct CDR3 sequences, approximately 32% of them singletons, with 12% in the top ten. The material was cultured CD8+ T cells from PBMCs, obtained from culture after CMV antigen stimulation. These receptors were taken from a human donor in good health (CMV status not recorded). Some clones in this sample may be carry-over from other donors' samples.

J is TRBJ2-4 and V is TRBV7-6; D is uncertain. This CDR3 contains 16 residues. CDR1 is SGHVS, CDR2 FNYEAQ, per germline. V was cut by 1 base and J by 2 bases, with 12 bases left in between. The CDR3 region is CASSLGVLGSKNIQYF. The CDR3 nucleotides read TGTGCCAGCAGCTTAGGGGTTTTGGGATCCAAAAACATTCAGTACTTC.

The chain has TRBV6-2 or TRBV6-3 and TRBJ1-5, with a possible D match to TRBD1 (6 bases). Per the germline V gene, CDR1 is MNHEY and CDR2 is SVGEGT. V was cut by 2 bases and J by 5 bases, with 13 bases left in between. CDR3 size: 15 residues. The DNA for the CDR3 is TGTGCCAGCAGTTACACGGCAGGGGCCCATCAGCCCCAGCATTTT. Protein: CASSYTAGAHQPQHF.

This clonotype has ten or more counts. This rearrangement joins TRBV7-2 to TRBJ2-1; TRBD2 aligns across 14 bases. V trimming: 4 bases; J trimming: 6 bases; junction bases outside the gene matches: 5. The CDR3 is made up of 16 amino acids. Germline loops: CDR1 SGHTA, CDR2 FQGNSA. The CDR3 is CASSYRLAGGINEQFF. The CDR3 region has the DNA TGTGCCAGCAGCTACCGACTAGCGGGGGGGATCAATGAGCAGTTCTTC. Drawing the rest from reference TRBV7-2 and TRBJ2-1, the complete variable domain is GAGVSQSPSNKVTEKGKDVELRCDPISGHTALYWYRQSLGQGLEFLIYFQGNSAPDKSGLPSDRFSAERTGGSVSTLTIQRTQQEDSAVYLCASSYRLAGGINEQFFGPGTRLTVL.